This T cell receptor (beta chain) emerged from a study of blood T cells in healthy people across ages. This clonotype was seen a handful of times. This CDR3 region has 12 residues. Per the germline V gene, CDR1 is GTSNPN and CDR2 is SVGIG (reference sequence). The second PCR ran roughly 6 to 11 cycles with a sample-barcoded 5' primer and J-beta primers. Every cDNA molecule carried a tag from a template-switch adaptor bearing 12 random nucleotides. TCRdb fed the 5' RACE reads into MiXCR, producing one record per CDR3 protein. The table records 700,000 to 900,000 distinct CDR3 sequences, roughly 24% of them present only once. The amount of total RNA extracted per sample was at least 5.5 micrograms. The same data also contributed to another study, on T cells of mothers and their children. That source reports: Reads obtained per mother exceeded 9 million TCR beta CDR3 reads, with approximately 3 million obtained per child. Compared with unrelated pairs, related mother-child pairs had slightly higher, non-significant overlap.

The sample was blood. V is TRBV30 and J is TRBJ2-5, with D uncertain. The end of the DNA aligns better with TRBJ2-1, so the J call may be wrong. This receptor was identified in a boy younger than 18 in good health. CDR3 bases: TGTGCCTGGAGCCCCACCTACAATGAGCAGTTCTTC. It yields the protein CAWSPTYNEQFF.